This T cell receptor beta chain was sequenced during a study of PD-1 blockade in classical Hodgkin lymphoma. As for this clone: Its antigen is unknown.

Findings and caveats of the study: Some patients began nivolumab under 1 year after ASCT. These patients were excluded from later analyses. Relapsed/refractory patients reportedly had lower baseline diversity than newly diagnosed patients.

Generated by immunoSEQ multiplex PCR, the TCRdb table keeps only in-frame clones and is missing some. The top ten hold approximately 12% of the sample, which has 25,000 or so clones, around 69% seen once. There are 14 residues in the CDR3. The ends were cut back, 4 bases at V and 2 bases at J, with 12 bases in the middle. Per the germline V gene, CDR1 is SGDLS and CDR2 is YYNGEE. Each and every patient relapsed after autologous stem cell transplantation, and patients got differing brentuximab vedotin exposure. Best responses were complete response, partial response or progressive disease. The TCR originated in a human donor with classical Hodgkin lymphoma. The sample consisted of peripheral blood mononuclear cells (PBMCs), taken before the second cycle of nivolumab. The chain couples TRBV9 to TRBJ1-2; D unclear. The CDR3 region is CASSSRTYNYGYTF. CDR3 bases: TGTGCCAGCAGCTCAAGGACGTACAACTATGGCTACACCTTC.